These T cell receptor beta chains were read from a single sample in a study of vaccination and CD4 T cells after COVID-19. Their cognate antigens are unknown. From the PCR reads, TCRdb called clonotypes with MiXCR, one entry per CDR3 protein. The table lists about 25,000 distinct CDR3 sequences, roughly 40% of them singletons. Sequences were obtained from CD4+ T cells from blood, cultured in vitro. All receptors come from a human donor who had recovered from COVID-19. Each CDR3 is given with its conserved first and last residue. A D gene is named only where the DNA matches it firmly. A row's size may be missing; if present it is once, few, many or a size class.

>-|-|15|TRBV10-3
CAISESDAGSTEAFF
>-|once|13|TRBV20-1
CSASLSMRDTQYF
>TRBD1|-|15|TRBV30
CAGQRDRAPNTEAFF
>-|few|13|TRBV28
CASSLPASYEQYF
>-|-|11|TRBV24-1
CATMGPGELFF
>-|few|13|TRBV10-1
CASSPGQLGQAFF
>-|-|15|TRBV6-5
CASSYGLAGSYEQYF
>TRBD1|-|13|TRBV5-8
CASSPPGQEEAFF
>-|-|13|TRBV18
CASSRTTQETQYF
>TRBD1|-|14|TRBV20-1
CSARSGQNSYERYF
>-|-|14|TRBV11-2
CASSLKRMNTEAFF